These 14 T cell receptor beta chains share one sample of origin, sequenced in a study of long-term antiretroviral therapy in people with HIV. An immunoSEQ assay, version v3.0, was performed at survey level. Some clones are missing from TCRdb's copy, which holds only in-frame ones; the method was immunoSEQ multiplex PCR. Of 31,000 or so clones listed, 95% to 97% are singletons. This sample comprised unsorted PBMCs, obtained roughly 6.4 years after starting antiretroviral therapy. The receptors stem from a man aged 25-40 years with HIV.

A single count supports this clone. The chain recombines TRBV9 with TRBJ2-3; no clear D gene. The CDR3 is 13 amino acids. CDR1 and CDR2 (germline): SGDLS, YYNGEE. Deletions cut 0 bases from V and 10 bases from J, with 12 bases between. CDR3 coding DNA: TGTGCCAGCAGCGTAGCTATAGGTATCCCGCAGTATTTT. Translation gives CASSVAIGIPQYF.

The J gene is TRBJ2-1, the V gene TRBV6-5, with 12 bases that match TRBD1. With V trimmed by 6 bases and J by 9 bases, 9 bases remained unmatched. Germline V CDR1 and CDR2: MNHEY, SVGAGI. The CDR3 extends over 15 amino acids. DNA for the CDR3: TGTGCCAGCAGCCTGGGACAGGGGGCATCTGGTGAGCAGTTCTTC. Translated, it gives CASSLGQGASGEQFF.

The rearrangement uses TRBV13 and TRBJ2-2; no clear D. The CDR3 totals 15 residues. Germline CDR1 PRHDT, CDR2 FYEKMQ (reference sequence). Trimming stripped 5 bases from V and 1 base from J, with 11 bases between. The CDR3 spells CASSVVAGNTGELFF. The CDR3 bases are TGTGCCAGCAGCGTGGTAGCTGGGAACACCGGGGAGCTGTTTTTT.

As concerns this clone: A junction end diverges from the germline sequence, so it may reflect a read error. V and J are TRBV7-7 and TRBJ2-3; a weak D match, TRBD2 (5 bases). CDR3 length: 13 amino acids. Germline CDR1 SSHAT, CDR2 FNYEAQ (reference sequence). In DNA form, the CDR3 reads TGTGCTAGCAGCTTACTAGGGTCAGATACGCAGTATTTT. It encodes CASSLLGSDTQYF. Based on the CDR3 plus reference TRBV7-7 and TRBJ2-3, the full variable domain is GAGVSQSPRYKVTKRGQDVTLRCDPISSHATLYWYQQALGQGPEFLTYFNYEAQPDKSGLPSDRFSAERPEGSISTLTIQRTEQRDSAMYRCASSLLGSDTQYFGPGTRLTVL.

The chain combines TRBV5-1 with TRBJ1-2; no reliable D call. The length of the CDR3 is 14 residues. The germline V gene has CDR1 SGHRS and CDR2 YFSETQ. The V and J ends lost 4 bases and 6 bases respectively, with 16 bases between them. The CDR3 DNA is TGCGCCAGCAGCCCGGATACGGGATTCGATGGCTACACCTTC. This sequence encodes CASSPDTGFDGYTF.

The table lists this clone with a count of one. The V call is TRBV7-8, the J call TRBJ2-3, with D possibly being TRBD2 (6 bases). The CDR3 consists of 18 residues. Per the germline V gene, CDR1 is SGHVS and CDR2 is FQNEAQ. V lost 3 bases to trimming and J lost 2 bases, with 21 bases between them. The CDR3 nucleotides are TGTGCCAGCAGCTTCCCCCCGGGGCGGGGTCCAGCCACAGATACGCAGTATTTT. Its protein is CASSFPPGRGPATDTQYF.

This clone came up once. V and J are TRBV29-1 and TRBJ1-1; D perhaps matches TRBD1 (6 bases). This CDR3 comprises 13 residues. V lost 6 bases and J lost 8, with 19 bases in between. Germline assignment: CDR1 SQVTM and CDR2 ANQGSEA. DNA for the CDR3: TGCAGCGTGCAGGGGAGGGTCAGTACAGAAGCTTTCTTT. It codes for CSVQGRVSTEAFF.

This chain uses TRBV7-9 with TRBJ2-3; TRBD2 matches at 8 bases. CDR3 length equals 16 residues. Germline lookup yields CDR1 SEHNR and CDR2 FQNEAQ (reference sequence). The V and J ends lost 6 bases and 4 bases, in that order; junction bases with no gene match: 12. The DNA for the CDR3 is TGTGCCAGCAGAGGCGTAACAAGCGGGGGCCCAGATACGCAGTATTTT. It specifies CASRGVTSGGPDTQYF.

The chain is built from TRBV19 and TRBJ2-2, with 11 bases lining up with TRBD2. The CDR3 totals 16 residues. Germline CDR1 and CDR2: LNHDA and SQIVND (reference sequence). Trimming removed 3 bases from V and 4 bases from J; junction bases left unmatched: 4. CDR3 sequence (DNA): TGTGCCAGTAGTATCCCAACTAGCGGGGGCACCGGGGAGCTGTTTTTT. This encodes CASSIPTSGGTGELFF. The full variable domain, with the rest looked up from reference TRBV19 and TRBJ2-2, is DGGITQSPKYLFRKEGQNVTLSCEQNLNHDAMYWYRQDPGQGLRLIYYSQIVNDFQKGDIAEGYSVSREKKESFPLTVTSAQKNPTAFYLCASSIPTSGGTGELFFGEGSRLTVL.

The chain links TRBV5-1 to TRBJ1-2, with D possibly TRBD1 on 6 matching bases. Per germline, CDR1 SGHRS and CDR2 YFSETQ. CDR3 length: 14 residues. V lost 2 bases to trimming and J lost 4 bases, with 12 bases between them. CDR3 sequence reads: CASSFAGVGYGYTF. The DNA for the CDR3 is TGCGCCAGCAGCTTCGCAGGGGTGGGCTATGGCTACACCTTC.

The rearrangement uses TRBV19 and TRBJ1-5; the match to TRBD1 covers 9 bases. Germline trimming cut 8 bases from V and 3 bases from J; bases unmatched to any gene: 2. Per germline, CDR1 LNHDA and CDR2 SQIVND (reference sequence). This CDR3 comprises 13 residues. The CDR3, as DNA: TGTGCCAGTGGACAGGGGTTCAATCAGCCCCAGCATTTT. Its translation is CASGQGFNQPQHF.

The J gene is TRBJ2-7, the V gene TRBV27, with D tentatively TRBD2 (6 bases). This CDR3 comprises 13 residues. The V and J ends lost 3 bases and 3 bases respectively, with 9 bases between them. Germline assignment: CDR1 MNHEY and CDR2 SMNVEV (reference sequence). The CDR3 here is CASSFPGGYEQYF. DNA of the CDR3: TGTGCCAGCAGTTTCCCCGGGGGCTACGAGCAGTACTTC.

The CDR3 sequence: CASSTQVWGNTEAFF. The CDR3 DNA follows: TGTGCCAGCAGTACCCAAGTGTGGGGAAACACTGAAGCTTTCTTT. J is TRBJ1-1 and V is TRBV6-5; D not resolved. Trimming pared 5 bases from V and 2 bases from J, leaving 15 bases between. Germline V gene sequence: CDR1 MNHEY, CDR2 SVGAGI. This CDR3 spans 15 amino acids.

This clone was seen once. This chain connects TRBV15 to TRBJ2-1; 7 positions match TRBD2. V gave up 5 bases and J gave up 4 bases; unmatched junction bases: 11. The CDR3 length is 16 residues. Germline V gives CDR1 LNHNV, CDR2 YYDKDF (reference sequence). The chain's CDR3 is CATSPVSGLTYNEQFF. The CDR3 coding sequence is TGTGCCACCAGCCCAGTATCGGGACTAACATACAATGAGCAGTTCTTC.